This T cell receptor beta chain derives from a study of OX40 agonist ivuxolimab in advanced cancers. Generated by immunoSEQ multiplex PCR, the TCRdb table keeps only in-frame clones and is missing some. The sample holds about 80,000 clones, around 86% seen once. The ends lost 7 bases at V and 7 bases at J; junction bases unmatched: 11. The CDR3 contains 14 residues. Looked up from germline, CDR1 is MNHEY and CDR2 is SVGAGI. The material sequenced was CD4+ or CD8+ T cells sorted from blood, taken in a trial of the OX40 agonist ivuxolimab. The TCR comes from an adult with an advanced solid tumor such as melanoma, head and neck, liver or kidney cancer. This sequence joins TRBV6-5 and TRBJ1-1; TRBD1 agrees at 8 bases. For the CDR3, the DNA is TGTGCCAGCACCTCACCCCAGGGGGCGAATGAAGCTTTCTTT. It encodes CASTSPQGANEAFF.